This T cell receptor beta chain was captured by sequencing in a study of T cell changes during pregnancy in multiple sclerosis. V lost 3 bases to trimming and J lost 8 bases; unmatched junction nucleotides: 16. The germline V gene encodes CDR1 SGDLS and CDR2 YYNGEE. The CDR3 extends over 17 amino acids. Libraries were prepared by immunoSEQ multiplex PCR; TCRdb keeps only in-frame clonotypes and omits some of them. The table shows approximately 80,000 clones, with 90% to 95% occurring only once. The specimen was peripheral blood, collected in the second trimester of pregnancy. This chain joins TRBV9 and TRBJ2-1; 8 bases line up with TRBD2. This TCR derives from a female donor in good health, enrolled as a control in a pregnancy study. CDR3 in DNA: TGTGCCAGCAGCGCATTTTCCGGGACTAGAATCGTCGATGAGCAGTTCTTC. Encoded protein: CASSAFSGTRIVDEQFF.